Following are 10 T cell receptor beta chains from one sample sequenced in a study of shared clonotypes between healthy human individuals. TCRdb keeps only in-frame clones here, not all; method: immunoSEQ multiplex PCR. The top ten hold around 1.7% of the sample, which has 2 million to 2.5 million clones, just over 90% seen once. It was CD45RO-negative cells, positively selected for CCR7, that made up naive CD8 cells, with terminally differentiated effector memory CD45RA+ cells excluded. Sequencing was performed on naive CD8+ T cells from PBMCs. The receptors here all came from a man between 18 and 35 years old in good health. Some clones in this sample may be carry-over from other donors' samples.

V gene TRBV7-9 combines with J gene TRBJ1-1, with D perhaps matching TRBD1 (5 bases). The CDR3 extends over 15 amino acids. Deletions cut 2 bases from V and 6 bases from J, with 16 bases between. CDR1 and CDR2 (germline): SEHNR, FQNEAQ (reference sequence). The CDR3 bases are TGTGCCAGCAGCTTATCGACTTACCGGGGCGCTGAAGCTTTCTTT. This translates into CASSLSTYRGAEAFF.

This chain joins TRBV18 and TRBJ2-6, with D possibly matching TRBD1 (5 bases). The CDR3 length is 17 residues. Trimming removed 3 bases at V and 0 bases at J, with 12 bases between. Per germline, CDR1 KGHSH and CDR2 LQKENI. This CDR3 reads CASSPGLDSSGANVLTF. The CDR3 DNA reads TGTGCCAGCTCACCGGGCTTAGACAGCTCTGGGGCCAACGTCCTGACTTTC.

J is TRBJ2-1 and V is TRBV7-9; 9 nucleotides align to TRBD2. This CDR3 comprises 15 residues. Germline trimming cut 2 bases from V and 6 bases from J; bases unmatched to any gene: 5. CDR1 is SEHNR and CDR2 is FQNEAQ in the germline V gene (reference sequence). The CDR3: CASSLRLAAGNEQFF. CDR3 sequence (DNA): TGTGCCAGCAGCTTAAGACTAGCGGCGGGCAATGAGCAGTTCTTC.

The chain uses TRBV10-3 and TRBJ2-5, with 9 positions matching TRBD1. Losses at the gene ends were 3 bases for V and 3 bases for J; bases not matched to a gene: 8. Germline V lookup: CDR1 ENHRY, CDR2 SYGVKD. The CDR3 is 16 amino acids. Here the CDR3 reads CAISETGQGREETQYF. CDR3 DNA: TGTGCCATCAGTGAAACGGGACAGGGAAGAGAAGAGACCCAGTACTTC.

V gene TRBV11-2 combines with J gene TRBJ2-3; D call uncertain. This CDR3 contains 15 residues. The germline gives CDR1 SGHAT, CDR2 FQNNGV. The V gene lost 6 bases and the J gene lost 0 bases, with 13 bases spanning the gap. This chain's CDR3 is CASSLTPYSTDTQYF. The CDR3 DNA reads as TGTGCCAGCAGTCTGACACCTTATAGCACAGATACGCAGTATTTT.

This chain uses TRBV27 with TRBJ1-2; 7 positions match TRBD1. This CDR3 is 17 amino acids long. Germline V CDR1 and CDR2: MNHEY, SMNVEV (reference sequence). Losses at the gene ends were 3 bases for V and 4 bases for J; bases not matched to a gene: 14. As DNA, the CDR3 is TGTGCCAGCAGTTTCTTAGGGACAGCCCCACCGCCCTATGGCTACACCTTC. Translating it yields CASSFLGTAPPPYGYTF.

The V and J genes are TRBV19 and TRBJ1-2; tentative D call: TRBD1 (6 bases). This CDR3 is 13 amino acids long. CDR1 and CDR2 from the germline V gene are LNHDA and SQIVND (reference sequence). V was shortened by 7 bases and J by 6 bases, with 15 bases between the two germline ends. The CDR3 DNA reads TGTGCCAGTAAAATTTGGGGGCTTCATGGCTACACCTTC. This translates into CASKIWGLHGYTF.

This clone has just one count. The rearrangement links TRBV28 to TRBJ2-5; D may be TRBD2 (6 bases). The V end was cut by 5 bases, the J end by 4 bases, with 20 bases between. Per the germline V gene, CDR1 is MDHEN and CDR2 is SYDVKM. There are 16 residues in the CDR3. DNA for the CDR3: TGTGCCAGCAGTCCCCCCGGGACTTACCATCCAGAGACCCAGTACTTC. It translates to CASSPPGTYHPETQYF.

The chain recombines TRBV28 with TRBJ2-7, with D tentatively TRBD1 (6 bases). The germline gives CDR1 MDHEN, CDR2 SYDVKM. V was trimmed by 5 bases and J by 0 bases, leaving 14 bases between them. This CDR3 is 15 amino acids long. CDR3 bases: TGTGCCAGCAGTGATGGACAGCCGATCTCCTACGAGCAGTACTTC. Amino acids: CASSDGQPISYEQYF.

The chain couples TRBV19 to TRBJ2-6, with D unclear. The CDR3 runs to 18 residues. CDR1 and CDR2 (germline): LNHDA, SQIVND (reference sequence). The V gene lost 3 bases and the J gene lost 1 base, with 16 bases spanning the gap. The CDR3 nucleotides are TGTGCCAGTAGTATCCCGGCAGAATATATTTCTGGGGCCAACGTCCTGACTTTC. Amino acid sequence: CASSIPAEYISGANVLTF.